This TCR beta chain was recovered during a study of control samples from healthy donors and cancer patients. Between the trimmed V and J ends, which lost 1 base and 6 bases, there was a span of 9 bases. The CDR3 sequence is 13 residues long. In germline, CDR1 is SGHVS, CDR2 FQNEAQ. Clones were sequenced by immunoSEQ multiplex PCR, and TCRdb holds only the in-frame ones, with some missing. The table shows some 200,000 clones, with approximately 92% occurring only once. This clone appeared once. The receptor comes from a man between 18 and 29 years old in good health. The sample consisted of blood. V gene TRBV7-8 combines with J gene TRBJ1-2; D gene unclear. CDR3 sequence reads: CASSLVAEDGYTF. DNA for the CDR3: TGTGCCAGCAGCTTAGTGGCTGAGGATGGCTACACCTTC.